Listed below are T cell receptor beta chains from one sample, sequenced in a study of T cells in Graves' hyperthyroidism and ophthalmopathy. From the multiplex PCR reads, TCRdb called clonotypes with MiXCR, one entry per CDR3 protein. The top ten hold around 21% of the sample, which has around 380,000 distinct CDR3 sequences, less than 15% seen once. The sequencing input was blood. The source of these receptors is a man aged 25-45 years with Graves' hyperthyroidism that later progressed to Graves' ophthalmopathy. CDR3s include the opening cysteine and the closing phenylalanine or tryptophan. D genes are given only for firm matches. Only part of the rows carry a size: once, few, many, or a class if the clone is expanded.

j_call d_call v_call clone_size cdr3_nt cdr3_aa
TRBJ2-1 NA TRBV5-6 once TGTGCCAGCAGCTGGGGACGGACCTACAATGAGCAGTTCTTC CASSWGRTYNEQFF
TRBJ2-1 NA TRBV7-8 many TGTGCCAGCAGCCTGGGTAAAAACAATGAGCAGTTCTTC CASSLGKNNEQFF
TRBJ2-3 TRBD2 TRBV5-1 few TGCGCCAGCAGCCCGGGGGGGGTTCGCACAGATACGCAGTATTTT CASSPGGVRTDTQYF
TRBJ1-2 NA TRBV20-1 many TGCAGTGCTAGCTCTCCCCGAGGGGTGACGGGGCTTGGCTACACCTTC CSASSPRGVTGLGYTF
TRBJ2-1 NA TRBV12-3/TRBV12-4 many TGTGCCAGCAGTCCTATGCGTTATGGTAACAGGGCCTACTCCTACAATGAGCAGTTCTTC CASSPMRYGNRAYSYNEQFF
TRBJ1-3 NA TRBV15 few TGTGCCACCAGCAGATCGGGGGGACTGTCAGGAAACACCATATATTTT CATSRSGGLSGNTIYF
TRBJ2-5 NA TRBV5-5 NA TGTGCCAGCAGCTTGTTGGGGTATGGTGAGACCCAGTACTTC CASSLLGYGETQYF
TRBJ1-5 TRBD1 TRBV10-3 NA TGTGCCATCAGTGAGGGACAGGGAGGGCAGCCCCAGCATTTT CAISEGQGGQPQHF
TRBJ2-3 TRBD1 TRBV6-5 many TGTGCCAGCAGTTCTTTGACAGGGGGCGGCACAGATACGCAGTATTTT CASSSLTGGGTDTQYF
TRBJ2-2 NA TRBV29-1 many TGCAGCGCCCGTGGCGTCAAAGGGAGGACCGGGGAGCTGTTTTTT CSARGVKGRTGELFF
TRBJ1-2 NA TRBV18 many TGTGCCAGCTCAATCTCTAGGACCGAAAACTATGGCTACACCTTC CASSISRTENYGYTF
TRBJ2-7 NA TRBV24-1 few TGTGCCACCAGTGATTTGTCGGGCTGCCCGGGGGCCTACGAGCAGTACTTC CATSDLSGCPGAYEQYF
TRBJ1-1 NA TRBV4-1 NA TGCGCCAGCAGCCAAGGGCCCGACACTGAAGCTTTCTTT CASSQGPDTEAFF
TRBJ1-2 NA TRBV24-1 few TGTGCCACCAGTACTCCCGGACAGCTCTATGGCTACACCTTC CATSTPGQLYGYTF
TRBJ1-1 NA TRBV6-1 once TGTGCCAGCAGCATACATCAATACACTGAAGCTTTCTTT CASSIHQYTEAFF
TRBJ2-1 TRBD1 TRBV5-1 NA TGCGCCAGCAGCGAACCGGGACAGGGGGCTCTCAATGAGCAGTTCTTC CASSEPGQGALNEQFF
TRBJ2-7 TRBD2 TRBV30 NA TGTGCCTGGAGTACGGGGGGGGTCTCCTACGAGCAGTACTTC CAWSTGGVSYEQYF
TRBJ2-3 TRBD2 TRBV12-3/TRBV12-4 few TGTGCCAGCAGCCCTAGCGGGGGGGCCCTTTATGAAGATACGCAGTATTTT CASSPSGGALYEDTQYF
TRBJ1-1 NA TRBV12-3/TRBV12-4 many TGTGCCAGCAGTACGACAGGAGGGCACACTGAAGCTTTCTTT CASSTTGGHTEAFF
TRBJ2-1 TRBD2 TRBV6-2/TRBV6-3 few TGTGCCAGCAGTATGGGACTAGCGGGGACCAAGCAGTTCTTC CASSMGLAGTKQFF
TRBJ2-1 NA TRBV30 many TGTGCCTGGAGTGTACCCGGGTCAGAAAATGAGCAGTTCTTC CAWSVPGSENEQFF
TRBJ1-5 NA TRBV24-1 few TGTGCCACCAGTGATCAAAAAACGACTAATAGCAATCAGCCCCAGCATTTT CATSDQKTTNSNQPQHF
TRBJ1-4 TRBD1 TRBV6-1 NA TGTGCCAGCAGTCGGGGACAGGGTCACGAAAAACTGTTTTTT CASSRGQGHEKLFF
TRBJ2-1 NA TRBV24-1 few TGTGCCACCAGTGATTTACAGGGTTCTATACGGGATGAGCAGTTCTTC CATSDLQGSIRDEQFF
TRBJ2-5 TRBD2 TRBV7-2 many TGTGCCAGCAGCTTAGTAGCGGGGGGGTCCGGGGAGACCCAGTACTTC CASSLVAGGSGETQYF
TRBJ1-3 NA TRBV4-1 NA TGCGCCAGCAGCCAAGCGGGGCTTGGAAACACCATATATTTT CASSQAGLGNTIYF
TRBJ2-2 TRBD2 TRBV9 NA TGTGCCAGCAGCGTAGCTTGGACGGGGGGTGCCGGGGAGCTGTTTTTT CASSVAWTGGAGELFF
TRBJ2-1 NA TRBV2 many TGTGCCAGCAGAGGCAGCGTTGAGCAGTTCTTC CASRGSVEQFF
TRBJ1-1 NA TRBV24-1 many TGTGCCACCAGTGAATGGGGCGGTGAAGCTTTCTTT CATSEWGGEAFF
TRBJ2-4 TRBD1 TRBV12-3/TRBV12-4 NA TGTGCCAGCAGTTTAACAGGGGGACAGGGCAAAAACATTCAGTACTTC CASSLTGGQGKNIQYF
TRBJ1-1 NA TRBV7-9 NA TGTGCCAGCAGCTTCAGGGGAGGGAAAACTGAAGCTTTCTTT CASSFRGGKTEAFF
TRBJ2-7 NA TRBV20-1 many TGCAGTGCTAGAGCAGGGTCATGGGGTCCTAAGCAGTACTTC CSARAGSWGPKQYF
TRBJ1-1 NA TRBV29-1 few TGCAGCGTTGAAGTGAGGGCAGGGGTTAGGCGCGCTGAAGCTTTCTTT CSVEVRAGVRRAEAFF
TRBJ1-2 NA TRBV28 many TGTGCCAGCAGCCTCTCAGGGGACTATGGCTACACCTTC CASSLSGDYGYTF
TRBJ1-6 NA TRBV6-1 NA TGTGCCAGCAGCTCCGCCCCAGGGGTATCCTATAATTCACCCCTCCACTTT CASSSAPGVSYNSPLHF
TRBJ1-5 NA TRBV28 NA TGTGCCAGCAGTTTTGGGGGTCACAATCAGCCCCAGCATTTT CASSFGGHNQPQHF
TRBJ1-2 TRBD1 TRBV20-1 many TGCAGTGCTAGAAAACGAACAGGGGCGGGCTATGGCTACACCTTC CSARKRTGAGYGYTF
TRBJ1-4 TRBD1 TRBV6-5 NA TGTGCCAGCAGTTTTGGGACAGGCCTCGGAAAACTGTTTTTT CASSFGTGLGKLFF
TRBJ1-2 NA TRBV29-1 NA TGCAGCGTTGCCTTGAGAAAAGAAGGACGGGTTCGCTATGGCTACACCTTC CSVALRKEGRVRYGYTF
TRBJ1-6 NA TRBV7-2 NA TGTGCCAGCAGCTTAACCAGGGTCCGTTCACCCCTCCACTTT CASSLTRVRSPLHF
TRBJ1-1 NA TRBV20-1 NA TGCAGTGCTAGAGTTAGGAGGTCGAACACTGAAGCTTTCTTT CSARVRRSNTEAFF
TRBJ2-1 TRBD2 TRBV3-1 few TGTGCCAGCAGCCAAGATGCGGGGGGTTCCTACAATGAGCAGTTCTTC CASSQDAGGSYNEQFF
TRBJ2-7 TRBD1 TRBV7-2 NA TGTGCCAGCAGCAAACCGGGACAGAACTACGAGCAGTACTTC CASSKPGQNYEQYF
TRBJ1-2 NA TRBV5-6 few TGTGCCAGCAGCCCCAACCCCTCTCTAAGGCATGGCTACACCTTC CASSPNPSLRHGYTF
TRBJ1-4 NA TRBV10-3 NA TGTGCCATCCGTGAACAGCACGATGAAAAACTGTTTTTT CAIREQHDEKLFF
TRBJ2-7 NA TRBV4-1 NA TGCGCCAGCCGGGACATCTTATCCTACGAGCAGTACTTC CASRDILSYEQYF
TRBJ2-1 TRBD1 TRBV5-1 NA TGCGCCAGCAGCGTAGCAACAGGGGGCTTCTACAATGAGCAGTTCTTC CASSVATGGFYNEQFF
TRBJ1-1 NA TRBV5-1 many TGCGCCAGCAGCCCATTTATAAGGACAGACCCCTGGGACACTGAAGCTTTCTTT CASSPFIRTDPWDTEAFF
TRBJ2-2 NA TRBV18 few TGTGCCAGCTCACCAGGGAACTCCAACACCGGGGAGCTGTTTTTT CASSPGNSNTGELFF
TRBJ1-1 NA TRBV3-1 many TGTGCCAGCAGCCAAGATCGACGGATGAACACTGAAGCTTTCTTT CASSQDRRMNTEAFF
TRBJ2-5 NA TRBV30 NA TGTGCCTGGAGTAAGGGACACGAACCATACCAAGAGACCCAGTACTTC CAWSKGHEPYQETQYF
TRBJ2-5 TRBD2 TRBV12-3/TRBV12-4 few TGTGCCAGCAGTACAACTAGCGGGGGGCCAGGGGCCCAGTACTTC CASSTTSGGPGAQYF
TRBJ1-1 NA TRBV7-9 few TGTGCCAGCAGCTTATCCAACAGGGCAACCGAAGCTTTCTTT CASSLSNRATEAFF